This TCR beta chain is from a study of T-cell reconstitution after alpha-beta-depleted transplantation in children. Germline assignment: CDR1 DFQATT and CDR2 SNEGSKA (reference sequence). V was shortened by 1 base and J by 0 bases, with 12 bases between the two germline ends. The CDR3 has 15 residues. This clonotype was counted only a few times. A TCRbeta library incorporating unique molecular identifiers was prepared. TCRdb redid the calling of the PCR reads with MiXCR, one entry per CDR3 protein. The sample contains around 410,000 distinct CDR3 sequences, about a tenth of which appear only once. The chain carries TRBV20-1 and TRBJ2-5; D is uncertain. The specimen was PBMCs from the stem cell graft donor, collected from the stem cell graft. This receptor was identified in a human donor who donated a stem cell graft to a child with acute myeloid leukemia. The CDR3 sequence is CSARVYGQYQETQYF. CDR3 bases: TGCAGTGCTAGAGTTTACGGCCAGTACCAAGAGACCCAGTACTTC.